One and the same sample provided the 30 T cell receptor beta chains below, sequenced in a study of cytomegalovirus exposure and HLA in healthy donors. Data came from immunoSEQ multiplex PCR; TCRdb stores just in-frame clones and leaves some out. The profile shows 150,000 to 250,000 clones, around 83% of them singletons. Sequenced sample: PBMCs. These receptors came from a young woman in good health and CMV-seropositive.

The chain links TRBV4-1 to TRBJ2-4; tentative D call: TRBD2 (5 bases). V lost 0 bases and J lost 6, with 9 bases in between. The CDR3 spans 14 residues. Germline V CDR1 and CDR2: MGHRA, YSYEKL. CDR3 nucleotides: TGCGCCAGCAGCCAAGATGCCGAGGGAAACATTCAGTACTTC. The encoded protein is CASSQDAEGNIQYF.

The chain uses TRBV15 and TRBJ2-7, with D possibly being TRBD2 (5 bases). V lost 0 bases and J lost 6, with 15 bases in between. This CDR3 region has 15 residues. The germline gives CDR1 LNHNV, CDR2 YYDKDF (reference sequence). The CDR3 DNA follows: TGTGCCACCAGCAGAGATACGGCACTAAGCGGCGAGCAGTACTTC. Amino acids: CATSRDTALSGEQYF.

The chain recombines TRBV19 with TRBJ1-5; the D is unclear. CDR3 length equals 15 residues. CDR1 is LNHDA, CDR2 SQIVND, per germline (reference sequence). Deletions cut 6 bases from V and 3 bases from J, with 15 bases between. Here the CDR3 reads CASRVVQAINQPQHF. In nucleotides, the CDR3 is TGTGCCAGTAGGGTAGTCCAGGCAATCAATCAGCCCCAGCATTTT.

The V and J genes are TRBV5-1 and TRBJ2-3; TRBD1 agrees at 8 bases. The CDR3 length is 14 residues. Germline-derived CDR1 and CDR2 are SGHRS and YFSETQ. Losses at the gene ends were 9 bases for V and 1 base for J; bases not matched to a gene: 7. The CDR3 DNA follows: TGCGCCACCAAACCGGGACAGGGCACAGATACGCAGTATTTT. Translated, it gives CATKPGQGTDTQYF.

The CDR3 reads CASSEALAGTYEQYF. For the CDR3, the DNA is TGTGCCAGCAGTGAAGCACTAGCGGGGACCTACGAGCAGTACTTC. This chain uses TRBV2 with TRBJ2-7; 10 nucleotides agree with TRBD2. Germline loops: CDR1 SNHLY, CDR2 FYNNEI. This CDR3 has 15 amino acids. With 0 bases clipped from V and 2 bases from J, the junction kept 1 base outside the gene matches.

This sequence joins TRBV7-2 and TRBJ1-5, with D possibly being TRBD1 (5 bases). The CDR3 is 13 amino acids. The ends were cut back, 4 bases at V and 7 bases at J, with 11 bases in the middle. Germline V CDR1 and CDR2: SGHTA, FQGNSA. The CDR3 loop is CASSSSRGQPQHF. CDR3 DNA: TGTGCCAGCAGCTCCAGTCGGGGGCAGCCCCAGCATTTT. The full variable domain, its missing parts supplied by reference TRBV7-2 and TRBJ1-5, is GAGVSQSPSNKVTEKGKDVELRCDPISGHTALYWYRQSLGQGLEFLIYFQGNSAPDKSGLPSDRFSAERTGGSVSTLTIQRTQQEDSAVYLCASSSSRGQPQHFGDGTRLSIL.

CDR3 residues: CASSASTGSTRGYTF. Written as DNA, the CDR3 is TGCGCCAGCAGTGCCAGCACGGGATCTACGAGAGGCTACACCTTC. The rearrangement joins TRBV10-1 to TRBJ1-2; D uncertain. The germline V gene encodes CDR1 WNHNN and CDR2 SYGVQD (reference sequence). This CDR3 comprises 15 residues. V shed 4 bases and J shed 8 bases, with 20 bases lying between them.

The CDR3 DNA sequence: TGTGCCAGCTCACAAACCGGGACTAGCAACGAGCAGTACTTC. This gives the protein CASSQTGTSNEQYF. The chain recombines TRBV18 with TRBJ2-7; 9 bases align to TRBD2. The CDR3 runs 14 residues. Germline V gene sequence: CDR1 KGHSH, CDR2 LQKENI. V was clipped by 4 bases and J by 5 bases; unmatched bases: 6.

The chain is built from TRBV9 and TRBJ1-3, with D uncertain. CDR1 and CDR2 from the germline V gene are SGDLS and YYNGEE. V dropped 0 bases and J dropped 6 bases, with 10 bases sitting between them. This CDR3 is 14 amino acids long. The CDR3 sequence: CASSVAGRINTIYF. DNA for the CDR3: TGTGCCAGCAGCGTAGCGGGGAGGATAAACACCATATATTTT.

The V and J genes are TRBV6-1 and TRBJ2-3; TRBD1 might be the D (5 bases). There are 16 residues in the CDR3. V was cut by 3 bases and J by 0 bases, with 13 bases left in between. The V gene's germline CDR1 is MNHNS and CDR2 SASEGT. As DNA, the CDR3 is TGTGCCAGCAGTGACATCGCAGGGTCTAGCACAGATACGCAGTATTTT. It codes for CASSDIAGSSTDTQYF.

The rearrangement links TRBV5-1 to TRBJ1-1, with D uncertain. The CDR3 extends over 14 amino acids. Germline V gene sequence: CDR1 SGHRS, CDR2 YFSETQ. Trimming removed 5 bases from V and 0 bases from J, with 11 bases in between. CDR3 region: CASRVGGMNTEAFF. Here the CDR3 DNA reads TGCGCCAGCAGGGTGGGAGGAATGAACACTGAAGCTTTCTTT.

The chain combines TRBV6-4 with TRBJ2-4; D unresolved. Trimming removed 5 bases at V and 7 bases at J, with 9 bases between. Germline V gene lookup returns CDR1 MRHNA and CDR2 SNTAGT. CDR3 length equals 12 residues. DNA of the CDR3: TGTGCCAGCAGTCTTTTCGCGAACATTCAGTACTTC. Translation: CASSLFANIQYF.

This rearrangement joins TRBV5-1 to TRBJ2-7; D possibly corresponds to TRBD1 (5 bases). CDR1 and CDR2 (germline): SGHRS, YFSETQ. The length of the CDR3 is 19 residues. The V end lost 0 bases, the J end lost 4 bases, and 26 bases lay between the germline ends. The CDR3 sequence: CASSLGPPMQAGITYEQYF. Written as DNA, the CDR3 is TGCGCCAGCAGCTTGGGTCCTCCGATGCAAGCAGGGATTACGTACGAGCAGTACTTC.

The rearrangement links TRBV14 to TRBJ1-2; D not resolved. The CDR3 is 16 amino acids. With 1 base removed from V and 6 bases from J, the gap between germline ends came to 18 bases. Germline CDR1 reads SGHDN; CDR2 reads FVKESK. In DNA form, the CDR3 reads TGTGCCAGCAGCCAAGGAAGCGCGTCCTTCAAGGATGGCTACACCTTC. This codes for CASSQGSASFKDGYTF.

For this clone: Given a much more abundant clone one base away, this may be a read error. This sample includes further DNA sequences coding for the same CDR3. The chain links TRBV6-5 to TRBJ1-2, with D perhaps TRBD1 (5 bases). Germline CDR1 and CDR2: MNHEY and SVGAGI. CDR3 length: 15 amino acids. CDR3 sequence: CASSYSGEFLEGYTF. CDR3 bases: TGTGCCAGCAGTTACTCAGGGGAATTTTTGGAGGGCTACACCTTT.

J is TRBJ2-2 and V is TRBV9; D is possibly TRBD1 (5 bases). V was pared by 3 bases and J by 5 bases, with 11 bases between. CDR1 and CDR2 from the germline V gene are SGDLS and YYNGEE. The CDR3 extends over 14 amino acids. This chain's CDR3 is CASSGQGTTGELFF. DNA for the CDR3: TGTGCCAGCAGCGGTCAGGGAACAACCGGGGAGCTGTTTTTT. The whole variable domain, filled in from reference TRBV9 and TRBJ2-2, reads DSGVTQTPKHLITATGQRVTLRCSPRSGDLSVYWYQQSLDQGLQFLIQYYNGEERAKGNILERFSAQQFPDLHSELNLSSLELGDSALYFCASSGQGTTGELFFGEGSRLTVL.

The chain carries TRBV6-5 and TRBJ2-3; 7 positions match TRBD2. CDR1 is MNHEY and CDR2 is SVGAGI in the germline V gene. V shed 6 bases and J 1 base; nucleotides not matched to a gene: 4. The CDR3 spans 14 residues. CDR3 in DNA: TGTGCCAGCAGAGCACGGGGGGGCACAGATACGCAGTATTTT. This gives the protein CASRARGGTDTQYF.

The chain couples TRBV29-1 to TRBJ2-5; D is possibly TRBD2 (5 bases). CDR1 SQVTM and CDR2 ANQGSEA come from the germline V gene. Trimming pared 7 bases from V and 10 bases from J, leaving 25 bases between. This CDR3 is 14 amino acids long. CDR3 sequence: CSATPGKVPGIQYF. The CDR3 DNA sequence: TGCAGCGCCACCCCGGGAAAAGTGCCGGGGATCCAGTACTTC.

The V call is TRBV29-1, the J call TRBJ2-1, with TRBD1 matching 9 bases. The CDR3 spans 14 residues. V was pared by 6 bases and J by 4 bases, with 7 bases of the junction left unmatched. CDR1 is SQVTM and CDR2 is ANQGSEA in the germline V gene. The CDR3 nucleotides read TGCAGCGTGGCCGACAGGGGGACGTACAATGAGCAGTTCTTC. Protein product: CSVADRGTYNEQFF.

This chain connects TRBV7-6 to TRBJ2-5; tentatively, D is TRBD1 (5 bases). Germline V gene lookup returns CDR1 SGHVS and CDR2 FNYEAQ. This CDR3 comprises 13 residues. V was shortened by 4 bases and J by 5 bases, with 11 bases between the two germline ends. The CDR3 region is CASSSGSAETQYF. CDR3 sequence (DNA): TGTGCCAGCAGCTCAGGGTCAGCGGAGACCCAGTACTTC.

The chain links TRBV11-3 to TRBJ2-2, with 10 bases that match TRBD2. Germline V gene sequence: CDR1 SGHNT, CDR2 YENEEA. The CDR3 spans 13 residues. V lost 6 bases to trimming and J lost 5 bases; unmatched junction nucleotides: 0. The CDR3 DNA follows: TGTGCCAGCAGACTAGCGGGAACCGGGGAGCTGTTTTTT. It translates to CASRLAGTGELFF.

The chain employs TRBV6-1 and TRBJ2-3; TRBD1 agrees at 12 bases. Germline trimming cut 4 bases from V and 6 bases from J; bases unmatched to any gene: 5. The CDR3 sequence is 15 residues long. Per germline, CDR1 MNHNS and CDR2 SASEGT. CDR3 DNA: TGTGCCAGCAGTGGTGGGACAGGGGGCTTTGATACGCAGTATTTT. It encodes CASSGGTGGFDTQYF.

The gene calls are TRBV5-1 and TRBJ2-7; the D gene is possibly TRBD2 (5 bases). The CDR3 spans 16 residues. Germline CDR1 is SGHRS and CDR2 is YFSETQ. The V and J ends lost 0 bases and 2 bases respectively, with 15 bases between them. DNA of the CDR3: TGCGCCAGCAGCTTGGTTCCGGGGAAGAGCACCTACGAGCAGTACTTC. It translates to CASSLVPGKSTYEQYF.

V usage is TRBV29-1 and J usage is TRBJ1-2; 9 bases are shared with TRBD1. CDR1 SQVTM and CDR2 ANQGSEA come from the germline V gene. The junction had 4 bases not matched to a gene; V was cut back by 4 bases and J by 1 base. This CDR3 is 14 amino acids long. CDR3 sequence (DNA): TGCAGCGTTGTCATGGGACAGGGTAACTATGGCTACACCTTC. It translates to CSVVMGQGNYGYTF.

The chain joins TRBV6-5 to TRBJ2-7, with 7 bases matching TRBD2. V trimming: 9 bases; J trimming: 4 bases; junction bases outside the gene matches: 9. Germline-derived CDR1 and CDR2 are MNHEY and SVGAGI. There are 13 residues in the CDR3. The CDR3 spells CASGRGPGYEQYF. CDR3 in DNA: TGTGCCAGTGGGAGGGGTCCGGGATACGAGCAGTACTTC.

The chain has TRBV7-9 and TRBJ1-1, with TRBD1 as a possible D gene (5 bases). Germline V lookup: CDR1 SEHNR, CDR2 FQNEAQ (reference sequence). The V end lost 7 bases, the J end lost 1 base, and 19 bases lay between the germline ends. The length of the CDR3 is 16 residues. The CDR3 nucleotides read TGTGCCAGCACCGACGACAGTCCGCTACAGAACACTGAAGCTTTCTTT. Its protein is CASTDDSPLQNTEAFF. Full variable domain (rest looked up from reference TRBV7-9 and TRBJ1-1): DTGVSQNPRHKITKRGQNVTFRCDPISEHNRLYWYRQTLGQGPEFLTYFQNEAQLEKSRLLSDRFSAERPKGSFSTLEIQRTEQGDSAMYLCASTDDSPLQNTEAFFGQGTRLTVV.

This chain connects TRBV7-2 to TRBJ2-1; 12 positions agree with TRBD2. The CDR3 extends over 19 amino acids. The V segment lost 3 bases and the J segment 0 bases; nucleotides outside the gene matches: 9. Germline V gene data show CDR1 as SGHTA and CDR2 as FQGNSA. The chain's CDR3 is CASSFLGTSGLSSYNEQFF. The CDR3 DNA follows: TGTGCCAGCAGCTTTTTGGGGACTAGCGGGCTTAGCTCCTACAATGAGCAGTTCTTC.

The genes are TRBV5-4 and TRBJ2-7; no definite D call. Looked up from germline, CDR1 is SGHNT and CDR2 is YYREEE (reference sequence). The CDR3 spans 15 residues. Trimming left V 4 bases short and J 0 bases short, with 14 bases between. DNA of the CDR3: TGTGCCAGCAGCCCTAACCTGAGGAGCTCCTACGAGCAGTACTTC. Translation: CASSPNLRSSYEQYF.

In its sample, this clone was seen many times. The rearrangement joins TRBV7-2 to TRBJ1-5; D not resolved. V was cut by 5 bases and J by 5 bases, with 16 bases left in between. CDR1 and CDR2 (germline): SGHTA, FQGNSA. This CDR3 has 15 amino acids. DNA of the CDR3: TGTGCCAGCAGCGAGTCCTATTCAGGCTATCAGCCCCAGCATTTT. Residues: CASSESYSGYQPQHF.

The rearrangement joins TRBV6-6 to TRBJ1-5; D unresolved. The V gene lost 7 bases and the J gene lost 7 bases, with 14 bases spanning the gap. Germline V CDR1 and CDR2: MNHNY, SVGAGI (reference sequence). The CDR3 spans 13 residues. CDR3 bases: TGTGCCAGCACTCCCGGGGTTAGCCAGCCCCAGCATTTT. Translated, it gives CASTPGVSQPQHF.